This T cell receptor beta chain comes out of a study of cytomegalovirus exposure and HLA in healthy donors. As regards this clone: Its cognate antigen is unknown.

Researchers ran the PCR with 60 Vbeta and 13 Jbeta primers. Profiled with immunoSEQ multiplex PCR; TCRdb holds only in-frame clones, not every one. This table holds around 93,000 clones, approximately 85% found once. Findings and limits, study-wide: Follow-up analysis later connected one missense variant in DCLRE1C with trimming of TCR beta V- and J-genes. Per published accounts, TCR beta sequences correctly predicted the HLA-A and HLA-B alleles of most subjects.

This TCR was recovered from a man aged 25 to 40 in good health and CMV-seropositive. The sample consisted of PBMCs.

CDR3 in amino acids: CASSSRASGSLSLDTQYF. The DNA of the CDR3 is TGCGCCAGCAGCTCCCGGGCTAGCGGGAGTTTATCCTTAGATACGCAGTATTTT. The chain links TRBV5-1 to TRBJ2-3; 10 nucleotides line up with TRBD2. Germline CDR1 reads SGHRS; CDR2 reads YFSETQ. CDR3 size: 18 residues. Trimming cost V 3 bases and J 5 bases; bases outside gene matches: 15. The full variable domain, its missing parts supplied by reference TRBV5-1 and TRBJ2-3, is KAGVTQTPRYLIKTRGQQVTLSCSPISGHRSVSWYQQTPGQGLQFLFEYFSETQRNKGNFPGRFSGRQFSNSRSEMNVSTLELGDSALYLCASSSRASGSLSLDTQYFGPGTRLTVL.